This TCR beta chain was sequenced during a study of spatial heterogeneity in lung cancer. Study-wide results and caveats: The study estimated around 6.3% alpha and roughly 14% beta chain coverage of tumor T cells. Tracking of tumor mutation counts was seen in expanded intratumoral alpha and beta TCR counts.

Germline lookup yields CDR1 MDHEN and CDR2 SYDVKM. The CDR3 loop spans 19 amino acids. With 5 bases clipped from V and 4 bases from J, the junction kept 18 bases outside the gene matches. As for time point: sample taken at primary tumor resection. The donors were 72 patients with non-small cell lung cancer that was early-stage and untreated. Frozen PBMC, nontumor lung or tumor provided whole RNA, which was sequenced unsorted. This clonotype is medium-sized within its sample. What it binds is unknown. A unique molecular identifier was attached to every TCR cDNA molecule. Using its own MiXCR run on the 5' RACE reads, TCRdb lists one record per CDR3 protein. The table has 6,000 to 8,000 distinct CDR3 sequences, about 6.7% seen once.

The sequencing used lung tumor tissue, collected at surgery. The TCR sequence derives from a male donor with early-stage non-small cell lung cancer. The chain links TRBV28 to TRBJ2-1; 9 bases map to TRBD1. The CDR3 loop is CASSPPGQGFPGDYNEQFF. The CDR3 DNA reads as TGTGCCAGCAGTCCCCCGGGACAGGGCTTCCCAGGGGATTACAATGAGCAGTTCTTC.